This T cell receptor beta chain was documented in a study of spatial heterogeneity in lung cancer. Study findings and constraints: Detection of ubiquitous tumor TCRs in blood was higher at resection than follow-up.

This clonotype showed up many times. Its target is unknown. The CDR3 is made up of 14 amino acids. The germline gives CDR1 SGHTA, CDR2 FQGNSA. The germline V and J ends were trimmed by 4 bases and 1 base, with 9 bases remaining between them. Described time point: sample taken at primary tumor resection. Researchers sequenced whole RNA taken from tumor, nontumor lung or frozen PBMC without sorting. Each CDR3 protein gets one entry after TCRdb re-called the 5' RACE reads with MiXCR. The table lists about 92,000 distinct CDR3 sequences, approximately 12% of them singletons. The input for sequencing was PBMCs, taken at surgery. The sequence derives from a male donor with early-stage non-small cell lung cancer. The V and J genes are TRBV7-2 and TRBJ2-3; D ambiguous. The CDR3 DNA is TGTGCCAGCAGCTCAAGGACCGGCACAGATACGCAGTATTTT. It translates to CASSSRTGTDTQYF.